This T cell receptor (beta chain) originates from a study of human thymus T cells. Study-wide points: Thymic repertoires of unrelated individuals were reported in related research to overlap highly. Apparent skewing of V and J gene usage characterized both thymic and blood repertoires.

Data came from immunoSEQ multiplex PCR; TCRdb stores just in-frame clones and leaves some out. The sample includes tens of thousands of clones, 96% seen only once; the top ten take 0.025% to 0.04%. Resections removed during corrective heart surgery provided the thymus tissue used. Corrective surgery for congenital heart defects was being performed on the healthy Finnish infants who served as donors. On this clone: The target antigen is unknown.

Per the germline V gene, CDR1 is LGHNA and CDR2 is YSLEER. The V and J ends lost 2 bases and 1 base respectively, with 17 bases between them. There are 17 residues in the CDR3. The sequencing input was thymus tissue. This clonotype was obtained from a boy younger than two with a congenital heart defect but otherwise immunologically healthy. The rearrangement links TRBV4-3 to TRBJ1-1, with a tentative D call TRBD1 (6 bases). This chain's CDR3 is CASSQPAGEGENTEAFF. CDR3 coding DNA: TGCGCCAGCAGCCAACCCGCCGGGGAGGGGGAGAACACTGAAGCTTTCTTT.